The clone carrying this T cell receptor (beta chain) turned up a few times. Its specificity is not known. From germline, CDR1 is SGDLS and CDR2 YYNGEE. This CDR3 has 15 amino acids. The germline V and J ends were trimmed by 0 bases and 5 bases, with 15 bases remaining between them. It was with unique molecular identifiers that the TCRbeta library was prepared. TCRdb re-called the PCR reads through MiXCR, storing one row per CDR3 protein. This table holds hundreds of thousands of distinct CDR3 sequences, over 10% found once. The entry originates in a study of T-cell reconstitution after alpha-beta-depleted transplantation in children. Whole-study findings and limits: At the one-year point after transplant, T-cell counts and TCRbeta diversity were found to come mostly from T cells that had been newly produced.

The clonotype originates from a male patient aged 10-17 years who had a stem cell transplant for acute myeloid leukemia, so the T cells may come from the graft donor. This material consisted of PBMCs, mostly from graft donor cells, taken 360 days after TCRalphabeta/CD19-depleted stem cell transplant. The chain links TRBV9 to TRBJ2-7; possibly TRBD2 for D (5 bases). This CDR3 reads CASSVEPSLVHEQYF. The CDR3 coding sequence is TGTGCCAGCAGCGTAGAACCTAGCCTAGTCCACGAGCAGTACTTC.